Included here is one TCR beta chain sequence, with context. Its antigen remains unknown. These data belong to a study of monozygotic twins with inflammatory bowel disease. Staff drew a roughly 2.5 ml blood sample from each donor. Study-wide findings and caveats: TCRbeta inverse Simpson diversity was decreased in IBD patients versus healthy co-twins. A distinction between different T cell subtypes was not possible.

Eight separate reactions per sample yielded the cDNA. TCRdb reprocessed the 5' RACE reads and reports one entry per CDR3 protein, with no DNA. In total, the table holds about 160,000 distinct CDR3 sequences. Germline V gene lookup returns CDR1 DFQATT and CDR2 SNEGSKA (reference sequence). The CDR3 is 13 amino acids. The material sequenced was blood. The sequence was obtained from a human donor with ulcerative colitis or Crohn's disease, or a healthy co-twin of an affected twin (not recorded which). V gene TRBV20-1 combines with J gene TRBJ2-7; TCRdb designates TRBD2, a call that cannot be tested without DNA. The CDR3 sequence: CSTPRALPYEQYF.